The 31 T cell receptor beta chains given below trace back to one sample, sequenced in a study of shared clonotypes between healthy human individuals. TCRdb keeps only in-frame clones here, not all; method: immunoSEQ multiplex PCR. The sample contains a few million clones, over 85% of which appear only once. The sequenced sample consisted of naive CD4+ T cells from PBMCs. The subset here: CD45RA+ positively selected. Every receptor here comes from a man between 18 and 29 years old in good health. Some clones in this sample may be carry-over from other donors' samples.

This chain uses TRBV27 with TRBJ2-7, with D hard to call. The germline V and J ends were trimmed by 11 bases and 0 bases, with 14 bases remaining between them. Germline V lookup: CDR1 MNHEY, CDR2 SMNVEV (reference sequence). The CDR3 consists of 13 residues. This CDR3 reads CAAKKGHSYEQYF. CDR3 nucleotides: TGTGCCGCAAAGAAAGGGCACTCCTACGAGCAGTACTTC.

As regards this clone: The limits of the CDR3 on the DNA are not certain, so only TCRdb's listed CDR3 is given. The rearrangement joins TRBV12-1 to TRBJ1-1; the table names TRBD1, a call not compared with the DNA. TRBV12-1 is annotated as a pseudogene. Both ends counted, the CDR3 spans 17 residues. This CDR3 is CASSFAEGAFLNTEAFF.

This sequence joins TRBV9 and TRBJ2-3; D remains ambiguous. The CDR3 spans 12 residues. In germline, CDR1 is SGDLS, CDR2 YYNGEE. Between the trimmed V and J ends, which lost 0 bases and 11 bases, there was a span of 10 bases. DNA for the CDR3: TGTGCCAGCAGCGTAGCTGGTCTAGGGCAGTATTTT. The encoded protein is CASSVAGLGQYF. Complete variable domain (other parts from reference TRBV9 and TRBJ2-3): DSGVTQTPKHLITATGQRVTLRCSPRSGDLSVYWYQQSLDQGLQFLIQYYNGEERAKGNILERFSAQQFPDLHSELNLSSLELGDSALYFCASSVAGLGQYFGPGTRLTVL.

The chain is built from TRBV19 and TRBJ2-5; D may be TRBD1 or TRBD2 (5 bases each). The germline V gene has CDR1 LNHDA and CDR2 SQIVND (reference sequence). Trimming took off 5 bases at V and 7 bases at J, with 14 bases between the two ends. The CDR3 has 13 amino acids. CDR3 amino acids: CASSPGTVWTQYF. As DNA, the CDR3 is TGTGCCAGTAGTCCAGGGACGGTGTGGACCCAGTACTTC.

As to this clone: Distinct nucleotide sequences in the sample also encode this CDR3. The chain uses TRBV18 and TRBJ1-2; no clear D. V was shortened by 3 bases and J by 2 bases, with 4 bases between the two germline ends. This CDR3 spans 12 amino acids. The V gene's germline CDR1 is KGHSH and CDR2 LQKENI. The CDR3 is CASSPGNYGYTF. The CDR3 DNA reads TGTGCCAGCTCACCGGGGAACTATGGCTACACCTTC. The whole variable domain, remainder taken from reference TRBV18 and TRBJ1-2, is NAGVMQNPRHLVRRRGQEARLRCSPMKGHSHVYWYRQLPEEGLKFMVYLQKENIIDESGMPKERFSAEFPKEGPSILRIQQVVRGDSAAYFCASSPGNYGYTFGSGTRLTVV.

The chain carries TRBV2 and TRBJ2-3; no firm D call. Germline CDR1 SNHLY, CDR2 FYNNEI. V dropped 6 bases and J dropped 4 bases, with 8 bases sitting between them. The CDR3 runs to 12 residues. The CDR3: CASRRDSDTQYF. In nucleotides, the CDR3 is TGTGCCAGCAGGAGAGATTCAGATACGCAGTATTTT. The variable domain in full, completed from reference TRBV2 and TRBJ2-3, reads EPEVTQTPSHQVTQMGQEVILRCVPISNHLYFYWYRQILGQKVEFLVSFYNNEISEKSEIFDDQFSVERPDGSNFTLKIRSTKLEDSAMYFCASRRDSDTQYFGPGTRLTVL.

The chain combines TRBV7-3 with TRBJ1-1, with D perhaps TRBD1 (5 bases). This CDR3 has 16 residues. Per germline, CDR1 SGHTA and CDR2 FQGTGA. Trimming stripped 1 base from V and 4 bases from J, with 16 bases between. The CDR3 protein is CASSLNEGWRPTEAFF. CDR3 nucleotides: TGTGCCAGCAGCTTAAACGAGGGGTGGCGGCCCACTGAAGCTTTCTTT.

The genes are TRBV29-1 and TRBJ1-4; unclear D gene. The CDR3 has 13 amino acids. V dropped 1 base and J dropped 0 bases, with 3 bases sitting between them. The germline V gene has CDR1 SQVTM and CDR2 ANQGSEA. CDR3 DNA: TGCAGCGTTGAAGGTACAACTAATGAAAAACTGTTTTTT. It codes for CSVEGTTNEKLFF.

The chain is built from TRBV4-1 and TRBJ2-5; D not certain. Trimming cost V 0 bases and J 8 bases, with 7 bases left between them. Germline V gives CDR1 MGHRA, CDR2 YSYEKL. The CDR3 is 12 residues long. The CDR3 reads CASSQDRRTQYF. For the CDR3, the DNA is TGCGCCAGCAGCCAAGATAGGCGAACCCAGTACTTC.

The chain recombines TRBV11-2 with TRBJ2-5, with 8 positions matching TRBD2. This CDR3 has 15 amino acids. Germline V gives CDR1 SGHAT, CDR2 FQNNGV. The V gene end was trimmed by 4 bases and the J gene end by 5 bases; junction bases not matched to a gene: 9. Here the CDR3 DNA reads TGTGCCAGCAGCTCAGCGCGGGGGGCGTGGGAGACCCAGTACTTC. Protein product: CASSSARGAWETQYF. Combining the CDR3 with reference TRBV11-2 and TRBJ2-5 gives the whole variable domain EAGVAQSPRYKIIEKRQSVAFWCNPISGHATLYWYQQILGQGPKLLIQFQNNGVVDDSQLPKDRFSAERLKGVDSTLKIQPAKLEDSAVYLCASSSARGAWETQYFGPGTRLLVL.

J is TRBJ2-1 and V is TRBV7-6, with a weak D call TRBD2 (5 bases). Germline V gene data show CDR1 as SGHVS and CDR2 as FNYEAQ. The ends were cut back, 3 bases at V and 0 bases at J, with 9 bases in the middle. CDR3 length equals 15 residues. In nucleotides, the CDR3 is TGTGCCAGCAGCTTCGAGCGGAGCTCCTACAATGAGCAGTTCTTC. Translating gives CASSFERSSYNEQFF.

The chain is built from TRBV2 and TRBJ1-4; 9 bases align to TRBD1. The CDR3 is 14 residues long. Germline V lookup: CDR1 SNHLY, CDR2 FYNNEI. V shed 7 bases, J shed 8 bases, and the junction held 8 bases outside the gene matches. The CDR3 DNA reads TGTGCCAGCATCTCTGGGACAGGGAGCGAAAAACTGTTTTTT. Residues: CASISGTGSEKLFF.

This clone has a single count. This sequence joins TRBV4-2 and TRBJ2-1; the match to TRBD1 covers 9 bases. The CDR3 covers 17 residues. The germline V gene has CDR1 LGHNA and CDR2 YNFKEQ. V dropped 0 bases and J dropped 7; count of bases not matched to a gene: 10. The CDR3 spells CASSQDGWGTGWNEQFF. In DNA form, the CDR3 reads TGTGCCAGCAGCCAAGATGGGTGGGGGACAGGGTGGAATGAGCAGTTCTTC.

V gene TRBV7-8 combines with J gene TRBJ1-1; the D is unclear. The germline CDR1 and CDR2 sequences are SGHVS and FQNEAQ. The germline V and J ends were trimmed by 7 bases and 0 bases, with 15 bases remaining between them. CDR3 size: 15 residues. CDR3 DNA: TGTGCCAGCACCCGAGGTCGGGATATGAACACTGAAGCTTTCTTT. This encodes CASTRGRDMNTEAFF. Filled out from reference TRBV7-8 and TRBJ1-1, the complete variable domain reads GAGVSQSPRYKVAKRGQDVALRCDPISGHVSLFWYQQALGQGPEFLTYFQNEAQLDKSGLPSDRFFAERPEGSVSTLKIQRTQQEDSAVYLCASTRGRDMNTEAFFGQGTRLTVV.

The V and J genes are TRBV19 and TRBJ2-6; 8 positions agree with TRBD1. Germline V lookup: CDR1 LNHDA, CDR2 SQIVND (reference sequence). The CDR3 consists of 18 residues. The junction had 12 bases not matched to a gene; V was cut back by 6 bases and J by 2 bases. The CDR3, as DNA: TGTGCCAGTAGATCTCACGGCAGGGGGCTCCCTGGGGCCAACGTCCTGACTTTC. Translated: CASRSHGRGLPGANVLTF.

There are a few counts of this clone. The V and J genes are TRBV9 and TRBJ2-1; D is perhaps TRBD2 (6 bases). The germline V and J ends were trimmed by 0 bases and 5 bases, with 21 bases remaining between them. The length of the CDR3 is 18 residues. Germline V gives CDR1 SGDLS, CDR2 YYNGEE. CDR3 amino acids: CASSVGLNREEVDNEQFF. CDR3 in DNA: TGTGCCAGCAGCGTAGGTCTCAATAGGGAGGAGGTAGACAATGAGCAGTTCTTC.

This clone has a handful of counts. The chain is built from TRBV7-9 and TRBJ1-1, with 9 bases fitting TRBD1. V gave up 6 bases and J gave up 0 bases; unmatched junction bases: 17. CDR3 length: 19 residues. Per the germline V gene, CDR1 is SEHNR and CDR2 is FQNEAQ (reference sequence). The CDR3 protein is CASRPVLTGQGPMNTEAFF. The CDR3 bases are TGTGCCAGCAGGCCCGTCCTAACGGGACAGGGTCCCATGAACACTGAAGCTTTCTTT.

This clone was detected once. The CDR3 nucleotides read TGTGCCATCAGTGAGTCGTGGAGGGGAAAGGACTCACCCCTCCACTTT. It codes for CAISESWRGKDSPLHF. The chain recombines TRBV10-3 with TRBJ1-6; D possibly corresponds to TRBD1 (5 bases). This CDR3 contains 16 residues. V lost 0 bases to trimming and J lost 10 bases, with 16 bases between them. Looked up from germline, CDR1 is ENHRY and CDR2 is SYGVKD.

Concerning this clone itself: Other DNA sequences in this specimen translate into the identical CDR3. V gene TRBV30 combines with J gene TRBJ2-4, with unresolved D. V was clipped by 0 bases and J by 0 bases, with 9 bases between them. The CDR3 sequence is 15 residues long. CDR1 is GTSNPN, CDR2 SVGIG, per germline (reference sequence). The CDR3: CAWSVGSLAKNIQYF. The CDR3 DNA is TGTGCCTGGAGTGTAGGGTCGTTAGCCAAAAACATTCAGTACTTC. Supplemented by reference TRBV30 and TRBJ2-4, the full variable domain reads SQTIHQWPATLVQPVGSPLSLECTVEGTSNPNLYWYRQAAGRGLQLLFYSVGIGQISSEVPQNLSASRPQDRQFILSSKKLLLSDSGFYLCAWSVGSLAKNIQYFGAGTRLSVL.

The rearrangement uses TRBV14 and TRBJ2-1; weak D call: TRBD2 (6 bases). This CDR3 comprises 14 residues. V lost 0 bases, J lost 9 bases, and 12 bases lay in between. Germline V gene lookup returns CDR1 SGHDN and CDR2 FVKESK. The CDR3 reads CASSQDWRVGEQFF. The CDR3 DNA follows: TGTGCCAGCAGCCAAGATTGGAGGGTCGGTGAGCAGTTCTTC.

The chain joins TRBV5-1 to TRBJ2-7; weak D call: TRBD2 (5 bases). The CDR3 sequence is 13 residues long. The ends were cut back, 5 bases at V and 4 bases at J, with 13 bases in the middle. The germline CDR1 and CDR2 sequences are SGHRS and YFSETQ. CDR3 bases: TGCGCCAGCAGACTTGAGGGATGGTACGAGCAGTACTTC. Translating it yields CASRLEGWYEQYF.

The rearrangement uses TRBV28 and TRBJ2-7; D call uncertain. CDR1 and CDR2 from the germline V gene are MDHEN and SYDVKM. V dropped 8 bases and J dropped 5 bases, with 16 bases sitting between them. CDR3 length equals 13 residues. CDR3 in DNA: TGTGCCAGCGGAGACGGTAAAATAAACGAGCAGTACTTC. As protein: CASGDGKINEQYF. The full variable domain, in which reference TRBV28 and TRBJ2-7 provide the parts outside the CDR3, is DVKVTQSSRYLVKRTGEKVFLECVQDMDHENMFWYRQDPGLGLRLIYFSYDVKMKEKGDIPEGYSVSREKKERFSLILESASTNQTSMYLCASGDGKINEQYFGPGTRLTVT.

V gene TRBV10-3 combines with J gene TRBJ1-2, with no clear D. The CDR3 consists of 15 residues. CDR1 is ENHRY and CDR2 is SYGVKD in the germline V gene. Trimming took off 4 bases at V and 4 bases at J, with 16 bases between the two ends. The CDR3 loop is CAISAAGPTIYGYTF. CDR3 coding DNA: TGTGCCATCAGTGCGGCAGGTCCCACCATCTATGGCTACACCTTC.

The chain is built from TRBV6-1 and TRBJ1-1; a weak D match, TRBD1 (5 bases). The CDR3 has 14 amino acids. V was trimmed by 3 bases and J by 1 base, leaving 9 bases between them. Germline CDR1 reads MNHNS; CDR2 reads SASEGT. CDR3 amino acids: CASSDGQTNTEAFF. CDR3 DNA sequence: TGTGCCAGCAGTGACGGACAAACGAACACTGAAGCTTTCTTT.

CDR3 protein: CASSTLAGADTDTQYF. CDR3 in DNA: TGTGCCAGTAGTACGCTAGCGGGAGCCGACACAGATACGCAGTATTTT. This chain connects TRBV19 to TRBJ2-3, with TRBD2 matching over 10 bases. The length of the CDR3 is 16 residues. After removal of 4 bases from V and 2 bases from J, the junction contained 6 bases not matched to a gene. Germline CDR1 and CDR2: LNHDA and SQIVND (reference sequence).

This clone came up once. V and J are TRBV28 and TRBJ2-7, with D tentatively TRBD2 (5 bases). This CDR3 is 12 amino acids long. V lost 6 bases and J 7 bases, leaving 13 bases between the germline ends. Germline lookup yields CDR1 MDHEN and CDR2 SYDVKM. The CDR3 here is CASSLPPGEQYF. The DNA for the CDR3 is TGTGCCAGCAGCCTGCCCCCGGGGGAGCAGTACTTC.

V usage is TRBV7-8 and J usage is TRBJ1-4, with D tentatively TRBD1 (6 bases). CDR3 length: 15 residues. Germline loops: CDR1 SGHVS, CDR2 FQNEAQ. With 5 bases removed from V and 11 bases from J, the gap between germline ends came to 21 bases. The chain's CDR3 is CASSPINGRQAKLFF. CDR3 DNA: TGTGCCAGCAGCCCCATAAACGGGAGACAGGCTAAACTGTTTTTT. Full variable domain (rest looked up from reference TRBV7-8 and TRBJ1-4): GAGVSQSPRYKVAKRGQDVALRCDPISGHVSLFWYQQALGQGPEFLTYFQNEAQLDKSGLPSDRFFAERPEGSVSTLKIQRTQQEDSAVYLCASSPINGRQAKLFFGSGTQLSVL.

This chain links TRBV5-4 with TRBJ1-1, with TRBD1 identical over 7 bases. This CDR3 has 14 residues. The germline V gene encodes CDR1 SGHNT and CDR2 YYREEE (reference sequence). Trimming cost V 3 bases and J 0 bases; bases outside gene matches: 2. In nucleotides, the CDR3 is TGTGCCAGCAGCTCAGGGGGGGTGAACACTGAAGCTTTCTTT. It yields the protein CASSSGGVNTEAFF. Full variable domain (rest looked up from reference TRBV5-4 and TRBJ1-1): ETGVTQSPTHLIKTRGQQVTLRCSSQSGHNTVSWYQQALGQGPQFIFQYYREEENGRGNFPPRFSGLQFPNYSSELNVNALELDDSALYLCASSSGGVNTEAFFGQGTRLTVV.

The chain links TRBV19 to TRBJ1-5; D is unresolved. Germline V gene data show CDR1 as LNHDA and CDR2 as SQIVND (reference sequence). This CDR3 spans 15 amino acids. Trimming left V 5 bases short and J 0 bases short, with 11 bases between. The DNA of the CDR3 is TGTGCCAGTAGTGTGACGGACTATAGCAATCAGCCCCAGCATTTT. It codes for CASSVTDYSNQPQHF.

The chain links TRBV5-1 to TRBJ2-1; 9 bases match TRBD2. CDR1 is SGHRS, CDR2 YFSETQ, per germline. This CDR3 region has 15 residues. J gave up 9 bases and V 0 bases, and 7 bases lay outside the gene matches. CDR3 protein: CASSLVVAGEGEQFF. Written as DNA, the CDR3 is TGCGCCAGCAGCTTGGTAGTAGCGGGAGAGGGTGAGCAGTTCTTC.

The rearrangement uses TRBV7-3 and TRBJ1-4, with TRBD1 identical over 7 bases. The CDR3 spans 15 residues. Germline V CDR1 and CDR2: SGHTA, FQGTGA. Trimming removed 1 base from V and 5 bases from J; junction bases left unmatched: 4. CDR3 sequence (DNA): TGTGCCAGCAGCTTAATGGGACAGCCAAATGAAAAACTGTTTTTT. Amino acid sequence: CASSLMGQPNEKLFF.